This TCR beta chain was profiled in a study of OX40 agonist ivuxolimab in advanced cancers. Autoimmune disease history or systemic immunosuppression led to patients being barred. On this clone itself: Its target is not known.

The ends lost 7 bases at V and 0 bases at J; junction bases unmatched: 5. Germline CDR1 and CDR2: MNHEY and SMNVEV (reference sequence). This CDR3 region has 14 residues. Sequencing used immunoSEQ multiplex PCR; TCRdb keeps in-frame clones, though not all of them. The sample includes some 15,000 clones, about 89% of them seen just once. Broader study findings: The study found that CD8+ T cells averaged more expanded clones than CD4+. Some nonresponders also had low normalized T-cell clonal expansion.

The rearrangement uses TRBV27 and TRBJ2-7; 8 bases agree with TRBD1. The sequenced sample was CD4+ or CD8+ T cells sorted from blood, obtained in a trial of the OX40 agonist ivuxolimab. The TCR comes from an adult with an advanced solid tumor such as melanoma, head and neck, liver or kidney cancer. The CDR3 bases are TGTGCCAGCACCTCCGGACAGGGCTCCTACGAGCAGTACTTC. Its protein is CASTSGQGSYEQYF.